These 5 T cell receptor beta chains originate from one sample sequenced in a study of blood T cell repertoires in COVID-19. Profiled with immunoSEQ multiplex PCR; TCRdb holds only in-frame clones, not every one. The table lists 140,000 to 150,000 clones, less than 90% of them singletons. Input material: peripheral blood. The receptors originated from a human donor with COVID-19, enrolled during active disease. The donor label of this sample is uncertain.

The rearrangement links TRBV6-5 to TRBJ1-4; maybe TRBD1 (5 bases). The CDR3 covers 15 residues. Germline V gene lookup returns CDR1 MNHEY and CDR2 SVGAGI. The V gene lost 7 bases and the J gene lost 5 bases, with 17 bases spanning the gap. CDR3: CASNREEGINEKLFF. CDR3 nucleotide sequence: TGTGCCAGCAACCGGGAGGAGGGGATCAATGAAAAACTGTTTTTT.

The rearrangement joins TRBV6-1 to TRBJ2-7; D is unclear. There are 13 residues in the CDR3. Germline CDR1 MNHNS, CDR2 SASEGT. Trimming removed 1 base at V and 6 bases at J, with 10 bases between. CDR3 loop: CASSEGYFAEQYF. The CDR3 DNA sequence: TGTGCCAGCAGTGAAGGCTACTTTGCCGAGCAGTACTTC.

V and J are TRBV4-1 and TRBJ2-3; 9 bases fit TRBD1. V shed 3 bases, J shed 4 bases, and the junction held 5 bases outside the gene matches. This CDR3 comprises 15 residues. Germline lookup yields CDR1 MGHRA and CDR2 YSYEKL. The CDR3: CASSHPGQGADTQYF. The CDR3 coding sequence is TGCGCCAGCAGCCACCCGGGACAGGGCGCAGATACGCAGTATTTT.

The chain links TRBV10-3 to TRBJ1-2; 7 nucleotides align to TRBD1. The CDR3 is 13 amino acids. V gave up 6 bases and J gave up 4 bases; unmatched junction bases: 5. The V gene's germline CDR1 is ENHRY and CDR2 SYGVKD. CDR3 protein: CAIRAGGGYGYTF. The CDR3 DNA is TGTGCCATCAGAGCAGGGGGTGGCTATGGCTACACCTTC.

The chain joins TRBV7-6 to TRBJ1-1; a weak D match, TRBD1 (6 bases). V dropped 3 bases and J dropped 2 bases, with 7 bases sitting between them. There are 13 residues in the CDR3. Germline V gene data show CDR1 as SGHVS and CDR2 as FNYEAQ. The chain's CDR3 is CASSFRGNTEAFF. The CDR3 nucleotides are TGTGCCAGCAGCTTCAGGGGTAACACTGAAGCTTTCTTT.